This T cell receptor beta chain emerged from a study of CXCR3-negative and CXCR3-positive naive CD8 T cells. This CDR3 spans 14 amino acids. Germline lookup yields CDR1 MNHEY and CDR2 SVGEGT. As to this clonotype: Antigen specificity is unknown.

Study-level points and caveats: Whereas both naive subsets had comparably high diversity, memory CD8+ cells had much lower diversity. The study found more hydrophobic TRB CDR3s in CXCR3-positive naive cells than in CXCR3-negative naive cells.

Libraries were UMI-labeled 5' RACE TRB cDNA. Reprocessing the 5' RACE reads, TCRdb reports a single entry for every CDR3 protein and omits DNA. The specimen's table records approximately 96,000 distinct CDR3 sequences. The chain uses TRBV6-2 or TRBV6-3 and TRBJ2-2. Material for sequencing was naive CXCR3+ CD8+ T cells from blood. Sample subset: CD45RO-CCR7+CD27+CD95- naive CD8+ T cells expressing CXCR3 (TNR3+). This receptor was obtained from a human donor in good health. Some clones in this sample may be carry-over from other donors' samples. CDR3 loop: CASSYPYETGELFF.